The next 3 T cell receptor beta chains were all read from a single sample in a study of Ad26.COV2.S vaccination and SARS-CoV-2 variants. Treatment: 15 to 20 received Ad26.COV2.S at low or high dose, single or two shots; several received placebo; per-sample allocation not given. Specimens were obtained on day 63 following the first vaccine or placebo injection. Repertoires were generated with immunoSEQ multiplex PCR, while TCRdb's copy carries only in-frame clones and drops some. The table shows around 310,000 clones, with roughly 88% occurring only once. Sequencing used peripheral blood, obtained in a trial of Ad26.COV2.S vaccine versus placebo. These receptor sequences come from a person between 18 and 65 years old who received the Ad26.COV2.S COVID-19 vaccine or a placebo.

The rearrangement links TRBV5-4 to TRBJ2-1, with a possible D match to TRBD2 (6 bases). V lost 4 bases and J 8 bases, leaving 16 bases between the germline ends. The germline gives CDR1 SGHNT, CDR2 YYREEE (reference sequence). This CDR3 is built from 14 residues. The CDR3 DNA follows: TGTGCCAGCAGCATAACTAGCTGGGGCGATGAGCAGTTCTTC. Its translation is CASSITSWGDEQFF.

Here the CDR3 reads CASSLGGGGTEAFF. The CDR3 DNA sequence: TGTGCCAGCAGTTTAGGTGGTGGGGGCACTGAAGCTTTCTTT. This chain connects TRBV28 to TRBJ1-1; possible D gene TRBD1, 5 bases. This CDR3 is built from 14 residues. V lost 2 bases to trimming and J lost 4 bases, with 11 bases between them. Germline CDR1 reads MDHEN; CDR2 reads SYDVKM.

This chain connects TRBV5-1 to TRBJ1-1, with TRBD1 identical over 8 bases. This CDR3 comprises 15 residues. V shed 3 bases, J shed 0 bases, and the junction held 4 bases outside the gene matches. Per the germline V gene, CDR1 is SGHRS and CDR2 is YFSETQ. CDR3 coding DNA: TGCGCCAGCAGCTCCCAACAGGGGGTGAACACTGAAGCTTTCTTT. Translating gives CASSSQQGVNTEAFF.